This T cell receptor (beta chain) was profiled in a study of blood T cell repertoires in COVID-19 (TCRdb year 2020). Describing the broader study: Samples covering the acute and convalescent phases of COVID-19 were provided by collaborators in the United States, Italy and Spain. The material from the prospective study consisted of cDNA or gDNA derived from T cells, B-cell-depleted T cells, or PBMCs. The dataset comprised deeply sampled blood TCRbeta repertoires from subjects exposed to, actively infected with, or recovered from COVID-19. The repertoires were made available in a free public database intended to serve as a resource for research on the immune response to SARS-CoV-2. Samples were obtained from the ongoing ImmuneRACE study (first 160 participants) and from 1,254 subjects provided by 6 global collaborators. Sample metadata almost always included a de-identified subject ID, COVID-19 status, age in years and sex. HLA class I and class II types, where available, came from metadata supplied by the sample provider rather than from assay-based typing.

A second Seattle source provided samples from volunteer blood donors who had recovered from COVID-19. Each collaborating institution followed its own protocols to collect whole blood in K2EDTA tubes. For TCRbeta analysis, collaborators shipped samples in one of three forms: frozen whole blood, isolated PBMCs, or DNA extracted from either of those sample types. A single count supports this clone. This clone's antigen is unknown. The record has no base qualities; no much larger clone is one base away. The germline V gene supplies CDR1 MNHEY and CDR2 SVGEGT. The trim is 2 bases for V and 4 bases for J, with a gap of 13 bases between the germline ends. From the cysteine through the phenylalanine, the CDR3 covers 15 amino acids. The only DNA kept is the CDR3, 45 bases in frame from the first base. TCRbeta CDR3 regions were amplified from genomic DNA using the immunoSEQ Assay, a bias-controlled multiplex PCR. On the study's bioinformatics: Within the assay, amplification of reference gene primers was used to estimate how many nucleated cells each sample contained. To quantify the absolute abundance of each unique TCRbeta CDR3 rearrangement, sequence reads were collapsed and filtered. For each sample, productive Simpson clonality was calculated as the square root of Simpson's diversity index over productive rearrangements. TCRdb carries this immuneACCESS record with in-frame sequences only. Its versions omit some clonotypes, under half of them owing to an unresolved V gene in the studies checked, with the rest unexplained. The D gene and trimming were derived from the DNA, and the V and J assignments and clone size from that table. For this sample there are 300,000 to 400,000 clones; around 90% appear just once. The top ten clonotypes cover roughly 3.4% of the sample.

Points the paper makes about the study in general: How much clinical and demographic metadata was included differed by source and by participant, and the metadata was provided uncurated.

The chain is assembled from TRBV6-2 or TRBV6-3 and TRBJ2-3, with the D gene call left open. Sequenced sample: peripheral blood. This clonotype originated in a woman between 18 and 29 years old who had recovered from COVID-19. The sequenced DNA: TGTGCCAGCAGTTACCGCCTAGTGGAGCCAGATACGCAGTATTTT. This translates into CASSYRLVEPDTQYF.